This T cell receptor beta chain was retrieved from a study of PD-1 blockade in classical Hodgkin lymphoma. The patients all showed relapse after autologous stem cell transplantation, while their brentuximab vedotin exposure varied. The study, taken as a whole, reports: By C4D1, diversity of CD4+ TCRs had risen significantly, whereas that of CD8+ TCRs had not.

The CDR3 has 13 residues. V lost 6 bases to trimming and J lost 5 bases, with 10 bases between them. In germline, CDR1 is SGHVS, CDR2 FNYEAQ. As concerns this clone: Its antigen is unknown.

TCRdb's copy holds only in-frame clones and misses some; the assay was immunoSEQ multiplex PCR. This table has 25,000 to 35,000 clones, over 70% appearing once. The input for sequencing was peripheral blood mononuclear cells (PBMCs), taken before the second cycle of nivolumab. The chain joins TRBV7-6 to TRBJ2-2; D gene unclear. This TCR derives from a human donor with classical Hodgkin lymphoma. The CDR3 DNA is TGTGCCAGCAGACAATCGAGGACCGGGGAGCTGTTTTTT. Amino acid sequence: CASRQSRTGELFF.